A single sample is the source of the 29 T cell receptor beta chains below, sequenced in a study of T-cell reconstitution after alpha-beta-depleted transplantation in children. The library targeted TCRbeta and was prepared with unique molecular identifiers. TCRdb redid the calling of the PCR reads with MiXCR, one entry per CDR3 protein. The sample yields around 200,000 distinct CDR3 sequences, about 6.4% seen once. The material was PBMCs from the stem cell graft donor, obtained from the stem cell graft. The receptors shown here come from a human donor who donated a stem cell graft to a child with Wiskott-Aldrich syndrome.

This clonotype was observed many times. CDR3 in DNA: TGTGCCAGCAGCTCGCGTGTGGCCAGCGTGGGCACAGATACGCAGTATTTT. It is translated as CASSSRVASVGTDTQYF. The rearrangement links TRBV7-9 to TRBJ2-3; D unclear. CDR1 and CDR2 from the germline V gene are SEHNR and FQNEAQ (reference sequence). V lost 4 bases and J lost 1, with 18 bases in between. The CDR3 length is 17 residues. Using reference TRBV7-9 and TRBJ2-3 for the parts outside the CDR3, the full variable domain is DTGVSQNPRHKITKRGQNVTFRCDPISEHNRLYWYRQTLGQGPEFLTYFQNEAQLEKSRLLSDRFSAERPKGSFSTLEIQRTEQGDSAMYLCASSSRVASVGTDTQYFGPGTRLTVL.

The chain uses TRBV3-1 and TRBJ2-1, with 10 positions matching TRBD1. Germline CDR1 is LGHDT and CDR2 is YNNKEL (reference sequence). The CDR3 has 16 amino acids. V was pared by 4 bases and J by 7 bases, with 10 bases of the junction left unmatched. The CDR3 region has the DNA TGTGCCAGCAGCCCGCTCCAGGACAGGGGGAGAAATGAGCAGTTCTTC. Its translation: CASSPLQDRGRNEQFF.

This clonotype was observed many times. The rearrangement uses TRBV7-2 and TRBJ2-2, with D unclear. V lost 5 bases and J 5 bases, leaving 6 bases between the germline ends. The CDR3 has 12 amino acids. Germline-derived CDR1 and CDR2 are SGHTA and FQGNSA. CDR3: CASSPSTGELFF. The CDR3 DNA reads TGTGCCAGCAGCCCAAGTACCGGGGAGCTGTTTTTT. Supplemented by reference TRBV7-2 and TRBJ2-2, the full variable domain reads GAGVSQSPSNKVTEKGKDVELRCDPISGHTALYWYRQSLGQGLEFLIYFQGNSAPDKSGLPSDRFSAERTGGSVSTLTIQRTQQEDSAVYLCASSPSTGELFFGEGSRLTVL.

This clonotype occurred many times. V and J are TRBV11-2 and TRBJ2-3; 12 nucleotides align to TRBD2. Germline V gene lookup returns CDR1 SGHAT and CDR2 FQNNGV. The length of the CDR3 is 16 residues. Trimming cost V 5 bases and J 1 base; bases outside gene matches: 4. The CDR3 bases are TGTGCCAGCAGCAGGACTAGCGGGGCCGGCACAGATACGCAGTATTTT. This gives the protein CASSRTSGAGTDTQYF.

This clonotype was seen at least ten times. The chain carries TRBV12-3 or TRBV12-4 and TRBJ1-5; D gene ambiguous. Trimming took off 3 bases at V and 2 bases at J, with 8 bases between the two ends. The CDR3 is 14 residues long. This CDR3 is CASSFFSGNQPQHF. CDR3 DNA: TGTGCCAGCAGTTTTTTTTCGGGCAATCAGCCCCAGCATTTT.

This clonotype was counted ten times or more. This rearrangement joins TRBV12-3 or TRBV12-4 to TRBJ2-7; a possible D gene is TRBD1 (6 bases). The V end was cut by 2 bases, the J end by 5 bases, with 13 bases between. The CDR3 runs 14 residues. CDR3 DNA sequence: TGTGCCAGCAGTTTATCCAGGGGCAGGGACGAGCAGTACTTC. Protein: CASSLSRGRDEQYF.

This sequence joins TRBV18 and TRBJ1-1; D is unclear. This CDR3 has 13 amino acids. The V and J ends lost 6 bases and 2 bases respectively, with 10 bases between them. Germline V gives CDR1 KGHSH, CDR2 LQKENI. CDR3: CASSSKVNTEAFF. Written as DNA, the CDR3 is TGTGCCAGCTCTTCCAAGGTAAACACTGAAGCTTTCTTT.

The table lists this clonotype with many counts. The DNA of the CDR3 is TGCAGTGCCCCTGGACAGGGGCATTCACCCCTCCACTTT. It encodes CSAPGQGHSPLHF. The chain couples TRBV20-1 to TRBJ1-6, with 9 bases matching TRBD1. Trimming at V came to 6 bases and at J to 8 bases, leaving 5 bases not matched to a gene. The CDR3 consists of 13 residues. CDR1 is DFQATT, CDR2 SNEGSKA, per germline (reference sequence).

This clonotype was counted many times. The rearrangement joins TRBV6-2 or TRBV6-3 to TRBJ1-5; D is possibly TRBD1 (6 bases). V lost 6 bases and J 0 bases, leaving 18 bases between the germline ends. The CDR3 runs 17 residues. Germline lookup yields CDR1 MNHEY and CDR2 SVGEGT. The CDR3 sequence: CASRFRGQSYSNQPQHF. The DNA of the CDR3 is TGTGCCAGCAGATTTAGAGGACAGTCCTATAGCAATCAGCCCCAGCATTTT.

This clonotype came up many times. J is TRBJ2-1 and V is TRBV6-5; tentative D call: TRBD2 (5 bases). The CDR3 is 15 amino acids. CDR1 MNHEY and CDR2 SVGAGI come from the germline V gene. Trimming cost V 6 bases and J 5 bases, with 17 bases left between them. The CDR3 sequence: CASRKNGKSDNEQFF. In nucleotides, the CDR3 is TGTGCCAGCAGAAAGAACGGGAAGTCGGACAATGAGCAGTTCTTC.

This clonotype was picked up many times. This sequence joins TRBV15 and TRBJ1-1; no clear D. The V gene lost 0 bases and the J gene lost 6 bases, with 11 bases spanning the gap. The length of the CDR3 is 14 residues. The V gene's germline CDR1 is LNHNV and CDR2 YYDKDF (reference sequence). The CDR3 bases are TGTGCCACCAGCAGAGATCTCCCTGGCGCTGAAGCTTTCTTT. It translates to CATSRDLPGAEAFF. Drawing the rest from reference TRBV15 and TRBJ1-1, the complete variable domain is DAMVIQNPRYQVTQFGKPVTLSCSQTLNHNVMYWYQQKSSQAPKLLFHYYDKDFNNEADTPDNFQSRRPNTSFCFLDIRSPGLGDTAMYLCATSRDLPGAEAFFGQGTRLTVV.

This clonotype was recorded many times. The chain combines TRBV20-1 with TRBJ2-1; the match to TRBD2 covers 12 bases. The CDR3 covers 14 residues. Germline assignment: CDR1 DFQATT and CDR2 SNEGSKA (reference sequence). Trimming removed 7 bases from V and 8 bases from J; junction bases left unmatched: 9. DNA of the CDR3: TGCAGTGGCCTAGCGGGGGGGCCCGGAGATGAGCAGTTCTTC. It codes for CSGLAGGPGDEQFF.

This clonotype has a count of ten or more. This rearrangement joins TRBV7-9 to TRBJ2-7; weak D call: TRBD1 (6 bases). Per the germline V gene, CDR1 is SEHNR and CDR2 is FQNEAQ (reference sequence). V gave up 1 base and J gave up 0 bases, with 7 bases separating them. The CDR3 has 14 amino acids. CDR3 loop: CASSLGTDSYEQYF. The CDR3 nucleotides read TGTGCCAGCAGCTTAGGGACAGACTCCTACGAGCAGTACTTC.

This clonotype has ten or more counts. This rearrangement joins TRBV20-1 to TRBJ2-7; 7 bases agree with TRBD2. Per the germline V gene, CDR1 is DFQATT and CDR2 is SNEGSKA (reference sequence). After removal of 6 bases from V and 9 bases from J, the junction contained 14 bases not matched to a gene. This CDR3 comprises 13 residues. The chain's CDR3 is CSAHEGGAFGQYF. The CDR3 DNA sequence: TGCAGTGCCCACGAGGGAGGGGCTTTCGGGCAGTACTTC.

This clonotype was recorded many times. This rearrangement joins TRBV4-1 to TRBJ2-7, with D hard to call. V lost 1 base, J lost 4 bases, and 11 bases lay in between. Germline lookup yields CDR1 MGHRA and CDR2 YSYEKL. This CDR3 region has 14 residues. CDR3: CASSQGGKEYEQYF. The DNA for the CDR3 is TGCGCCAGCAGCCAAGGGGGTAAGGAGTACGAGCAGTACTTC.

This chain joins TRBV24-1 and TRBJ2-2; D is undetermined. CDR1 is KGHDR and CDR2 is SFDVKD in the germline V gene. V lost 2 bases, J lost 7 bases, and 13 bases lay in between. The CDR3 is made up of 15 amino acids. The CDR3 region has the DNA TGTGCCACCAGTGATTATCGTGGTCAGATCGGGGAGCTGTTTTTT. Its protein is CATSDYRGQIGELFF.

This chain joins TRBV27 and TRBJ2-7; D might be TRBD2 (6 bases). Per the germline V gene, CDR1 is MNHEY and CDR2 is SMNVEV (reference sequence). This CDR3 contains 14 residues. V was cut by 5 bases and J by 3 bases, with 14 bases left in between. CDR3 sequence reads: CASSQRLDRYEQYF. The CDR3 DNA sequence: TGTGCCAGCAGTCAGAGACTAGACCGCTACGAGCAGTACTTC.

A remark on this clonotype: Just one base apart from a much larger clone, this may be a read error. The CDR3 DNA reads TGTGCCAGCAGCCCAGGGTTGGTCGGGGAGCTGTTTTTT. Protein sequence: CASSPGLVGELFF. The chain joins TRBV5-5 to TRBJ2-2; D may be TRBD1 (5 bases). There are 13 residues in the CDR3. Germline loops: CDR1 SGHKS, CDR2 YYEKEE (reference sequence). Trimming took off 4 bases at V and 7 bases at J, with 11 bases between the two ends. Complete variable domain (other parts from reference TRBV5-5 and TRBJ2-2): DAGVTQSPTHLIKTRGQQVTLRCSPISGHKSVSWYQQVLGQGPQFIFQYYEKEERGRGNFPDRFSARQFPNYSSELNVNALLLGDSALYLCASSPGLVGELFFGEGSRLTVL.

This clonotype was seen many times. V usage is TRBV20-1 and J usage is TRBJ1-2, with D perhaps matching TRBD1 (6 bases). This CDR3 is 14 amino acids long. Per germline, CDR1 DFQATT and CDR2 SNEGSKA (reference sequence). V was cut by 3 bases and J by 2 bases, with 13 bases left in between. The CDR3 nucleotides are TGCAGTGCTAGCAAAGCGGGGGGCAACTATGGCTACACCTTC. It is translated as CSASKAGGNYGYTF.

There are many counts of this clonotype. The V call is TRBV7-2, the J call TRBJ2-1; D is unresolved. There are 11 residues in the CDR3. From germline, CDR1 is SGHTA and CDR2 FQGNSA. V was pared by 8 bases and J by 9 bases, with 11 bases between. The CDR3 nucleotides are TGTGCCAGCGGTTTTGGTGCTGAGCAGTTCTTC. Translating gives CASGFGAEQFF.

This clonotype was seen more than once but under ten times. The genes are TRBV7-6 and TRBJ1-6; 8 positions match TRBD1. Germline V gene data show CDR1 as SGHVS and CDR2 as FNYEAQ. CDR3 length: 15 amino acids. Trimming cost V 5 bases and J 6 bases; bases outside gene matches: 6. The CDR3 region is CASSHGQGLNSPLHF. The CDR3 nucleotides read TGTGCCAGCAGCCACGGACAGGGTCTTAATTCACCCCTCCACTTT.

This chain joins TRBV14 and TRBJ2-2; D perhaps matches TRBD2 (5 bases). Deletions cut 3 bases from V and 5 bases from J, with 10 bases between. This CDR3 is built from 14 residues. Germline-derived CDR1 and CDR2 are SGHDN and FVKESK. The CDR3 coding sequence is TGTGCCAGCAGCCAGCAACTAGAGACCGGGGAGCTGTTTTTT. Its protein is CASSQQLETGELFF.

This clonotype was picked up many times. The chain combines TRBV2 with TRBJ2-3; D is unresolved. From germline, CDR1 is SNHLY and CDR2 FYNNEI. The CDR3 has 14 residues. V dropped 8 bases and J dropped 0 bases, with 12 bases sitting between them. CDR3 protein: CASASTPSTDTQYF. The CDR3 DNA follows: TGTGCCAGCGCGTCTACCCCTAGCACAGATACGCAGTATTTT.

This clonotype was detected ten times or more. The chain is built from TRBV10-3 and TRBJ2-1, with 8 bases lining up with TRBD1. The CDR3 length is 15 residues. Looked up from germline, CDR1 is ENHRY and CDR2 is SYGVKD. Trimming took 8 bases from V and 8 from J; bases not matched to a gene: 14. The CDR3 DNA sequence: TGTGCCATCTCGGATGGAGGACAGGGCCGGGATGAGCAGTTCTTC. Protein product: CAISDGGQGRDEQFF.

This clonotype showed up many times. This chain links TRBV2 with TRBJ1-3; D uncertain. The germline V gene encodes CDR1 SNHLY and CDR2 FYNNEI. With 6 bases removed from V and 0 bases from J, the gap between germline ends came to 6 bases. The CDR3 runs to 13 residues. The chain's CDR3 is CASRQTSGNTIYF. CDR3 DNA: TGTGCCAGCAGACAGACCTCTGGAAACACCATATATTTT.

This chain links TRBV7-8 with TRBJ2-7; a possible D gene is TRBD2 (6 bases). The germline gives CDR1 SGHVS, CDR2 FQNEAQ. V gave up 4 bases and J gave up 5 bases, with 12 bases separating them. The CDR3 contains 13 residues. CDR3 sequence (DNA): TGTGCCAGCAGCTGGGGAGGCCCCAACGAGCAGTACTTC. Translating it yields CASSWGGPNEQYF. The variable domain in full, with the rest retrieved from reference TRBV7-8 and TRBJ2-7, is GAGVSQSPRYKVAKRGQDVALRCDPISGHVSLFWYQQALGQGPEFLTYFQNEAQLDKSGLPSDRFFAERPEGSVSTLKIQRTQQEDSAVYLCASSWGGPNEQYFGPGTRLTVT.

This chain connects TRBV2 to TRBJ2-2, with 9 bases that match TRBD2. Germline V gene data show CDR1 as SNHLY and CDR2 as FYNNEI. The CDR3 runs to 14 residues. The trim removed 7 bases at V and 6 bases at J, leaving 6 bases unmatched. CDR3 sequence: CASMELAGSGELFF. Written as DNA, the CDR3 is TGTGCCAGCATGGAACTAGCGGGCTCCGGGGAGCTGTTTTTT.

The V gene is TRBV7-8, the J gene TRBJ1-2, with TRBD1 as a possible D gene (5 bases). Germline V CDR1 and CDR2: SGHVS, FQNEAQ. CDR3 length equals 15 residues. Trimming cost V 4 bases and J 2 bases, with 14 bases left between them. The CDR3 DNA follows: TGTGCCAGCAGCTCTGGACAATGGGAGAACTATGGCTACACCTTC. Its translation is CASSSGQWENYGYTF.

The chain recombines TRBV5-1 with TRBJ2-2; 8 bases line up with TRBD1. The CDR3 is 15 amino acids. Germline CDR1 is SGHRS and CDR2 is YFSETQ. The V gene end was trimmed by 4 bases and the J gene end by 4 bases; junction bases not matched to a gene: 6. In nucleotides, the CDR3 is TGCGCCAGCAGCACTGGACAGGGTCGCACCGGGGAGCTGTTTTTT. Translated, it gives CASSTGQGRTGELFF.